Below, one T cell receptor beta chain is given with its context. Its cognate antigen is unknown. The data derive from a study of cytomegalovirus exposure and HLA in healthy donors. Study details: Roughly 86 million unique TCRs from HLA-typed donors made up an early data release. Study outcomes and limitations: Owing to their indistinguishability, certain V segments, notably TRBV6-2 and TRBV6-3, were excluded. Later, an analysis showed that TCR beta chains associated with HLA were more clonally expanded than others that were equally common. TCR beta V- and J-gene trimming was later associated with a missense DCLRE1C variant.

The CDR3 totals 15 residues. Germline CDR1 SQVTM, CDR2 ANQGSEA. Trimming cost V 1 base and J 4 bases, with 16 bases left between them. PCR involved 60 Vbeta and 13 Jbeta primers. TCRdb's table, derived via immunoSEQ multiplex PCR, lists solely in-frame clones and lacks some. The repertoire consists of fewer than 70,000 clones, with roughly 65% occurring once and the leading ten covering around 13%. The sample was PBMCs. This receptor was identified in a male donor in good health and CMV-seropositive. The gene calls are TRBV29-1 and TRBJ1-2; weak D call: TRBD1 (5 bases). CDR3 residues: CSVEGRRGGGYGYTF. CDR3 nucleotide sequence: TGCAGCGTTGAAGGCCGGCGGGGTGGGGGCTATGGCTACACCTTC.